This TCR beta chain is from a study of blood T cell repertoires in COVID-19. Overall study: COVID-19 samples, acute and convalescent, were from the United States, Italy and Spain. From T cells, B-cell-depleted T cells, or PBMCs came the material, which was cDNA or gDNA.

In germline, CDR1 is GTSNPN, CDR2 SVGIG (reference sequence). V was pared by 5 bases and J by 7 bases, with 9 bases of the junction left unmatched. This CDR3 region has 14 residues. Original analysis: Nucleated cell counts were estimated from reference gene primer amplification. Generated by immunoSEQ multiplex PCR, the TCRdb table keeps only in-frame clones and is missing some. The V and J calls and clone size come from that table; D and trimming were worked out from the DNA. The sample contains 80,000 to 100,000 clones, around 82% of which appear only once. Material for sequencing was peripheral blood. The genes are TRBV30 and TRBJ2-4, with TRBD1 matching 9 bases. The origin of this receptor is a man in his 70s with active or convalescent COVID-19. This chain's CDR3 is CAWVRQGEGNIQYF. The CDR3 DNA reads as TGTGCCTGGGTCAGACAGGGGGAAGGGAACATTCAGTACTTC.